This TCR beta chain comes out of a study of cytomegalovirus exposure and HLA in healthy donors. With regard to this clone: The antigen is undetermined.

The PCR had 60 Vbeta and 13 Jbeta primers. Only in-frame clones appear in the TCRdb table, and some are missing; sequencing was by immunoSEQ multiplex PCR. The data show some 91,000 clones, with about two thirds seen just once and roughly 2.5% held by the top ten. Study results and limitations: V- and J-gene trimming in TCR beta was tied to a missense DCLRE1C variant by an analysis performed later.

CDR1 is MNHEY, CDR2 SVGAGI, per germline. The V end lost 0 bases, the J end lost 2 bases, and 10 bases lay between the germline ends. This CDR3 is 15 amino acids long. The TCR originated in a human donor in good health. Sequencing was performed on PBMCs. V gene TRBV6-5 combines with J gene TRBJ2-5; no definite D call. The CDR3 sequence is CASSYSIQLQETQYF. The DNA of the CDR3 is TGTGCCAGCAGTTACTCGATACAGTTACAAGAGACCCAGTACTTC.